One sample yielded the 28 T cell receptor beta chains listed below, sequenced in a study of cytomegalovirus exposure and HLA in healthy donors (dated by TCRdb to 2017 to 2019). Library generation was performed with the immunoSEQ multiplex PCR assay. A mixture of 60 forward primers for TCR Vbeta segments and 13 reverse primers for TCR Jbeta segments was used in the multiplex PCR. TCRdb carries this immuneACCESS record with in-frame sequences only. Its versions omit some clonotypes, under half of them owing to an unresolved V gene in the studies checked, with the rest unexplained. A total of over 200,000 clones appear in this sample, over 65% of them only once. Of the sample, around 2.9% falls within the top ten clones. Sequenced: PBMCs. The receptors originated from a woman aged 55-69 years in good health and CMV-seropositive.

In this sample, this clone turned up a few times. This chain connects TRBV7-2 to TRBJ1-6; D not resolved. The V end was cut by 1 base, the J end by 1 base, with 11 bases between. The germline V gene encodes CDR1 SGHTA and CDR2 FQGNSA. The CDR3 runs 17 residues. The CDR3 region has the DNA TGTGCCAGCAGCTTAGTAGGGAGTATTTCCTATAATTCACCCCTCCACTTT. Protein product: CASSLVGSISYNSPLHF. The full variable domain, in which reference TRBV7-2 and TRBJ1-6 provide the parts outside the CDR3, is GAGVSQSPSNKVTEKGKDVELRCDPISGHTALYWYRQSLGQGLEFLIYFQGNSAPDKSGLPSDRFSAERTGGSVSTLTIQRTQQEDSAVYLCASSLVGSISYNSPLHFGNGTRLTVT.

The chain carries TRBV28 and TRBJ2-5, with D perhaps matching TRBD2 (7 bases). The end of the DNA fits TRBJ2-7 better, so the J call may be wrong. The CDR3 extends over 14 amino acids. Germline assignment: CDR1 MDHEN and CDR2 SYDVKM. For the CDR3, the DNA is TGTGCCAGCACCGCGGGGGCCAGTCCCTACGAGCAGTACTTC. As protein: CASTAGASPYEQYF.

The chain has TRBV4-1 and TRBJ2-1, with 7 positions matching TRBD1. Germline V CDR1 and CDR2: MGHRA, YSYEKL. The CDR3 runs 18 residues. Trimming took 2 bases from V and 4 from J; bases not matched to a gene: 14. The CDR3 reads CASSQQGDLAWRYNEQFF. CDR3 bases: TGCGCCAGCAGCCAACAGGGGGATCTCGCTTGGCGGTACAATGAGCAGTTCTTC.

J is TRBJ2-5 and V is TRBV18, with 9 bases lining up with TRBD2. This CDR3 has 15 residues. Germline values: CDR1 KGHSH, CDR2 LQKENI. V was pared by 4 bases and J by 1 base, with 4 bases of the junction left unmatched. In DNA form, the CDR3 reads TGTGCCAGCTCACGGGTAGCGGGGGCCCAAGAGACCCAGTACTTC. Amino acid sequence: CASSRVAGAQETQYF.

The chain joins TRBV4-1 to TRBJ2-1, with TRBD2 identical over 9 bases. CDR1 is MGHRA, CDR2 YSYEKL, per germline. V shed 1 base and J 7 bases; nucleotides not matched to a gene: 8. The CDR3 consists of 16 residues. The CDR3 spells CASSQGLAGVHNEQFF. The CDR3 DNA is TGCGCCAGCAGCCAAGGGTTAGCGGGGGTTCATAATGAGCAGTTCTTC.

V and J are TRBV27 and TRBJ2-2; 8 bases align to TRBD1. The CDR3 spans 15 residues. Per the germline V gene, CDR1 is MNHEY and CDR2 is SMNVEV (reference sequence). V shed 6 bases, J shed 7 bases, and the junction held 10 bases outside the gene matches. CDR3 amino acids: CASSDRGRFYGELFF. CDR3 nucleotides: TGTGCCAGCAGCGACAGGGGACGGTTTTACGGGGAGCTGTTTTTT.

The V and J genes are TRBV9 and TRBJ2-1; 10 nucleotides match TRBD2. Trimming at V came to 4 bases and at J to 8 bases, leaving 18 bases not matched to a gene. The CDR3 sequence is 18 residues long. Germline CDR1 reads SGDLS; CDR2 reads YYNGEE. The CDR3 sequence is CASSLRLRTSGTGDEQFF. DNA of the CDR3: TGTGCCAGCAGCTTACGCCTCCGGACTAGCGGCACCGGGGATGAGCAGTTCTTC.

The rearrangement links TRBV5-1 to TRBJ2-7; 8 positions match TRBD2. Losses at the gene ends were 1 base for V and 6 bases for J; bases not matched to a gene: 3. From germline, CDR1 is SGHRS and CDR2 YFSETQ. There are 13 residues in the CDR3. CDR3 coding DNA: TGCGCCAGCAGCTTGCGAGCGGGGGCCGAGCAGTACTTC. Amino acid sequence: CASSLRAGAEQYF.

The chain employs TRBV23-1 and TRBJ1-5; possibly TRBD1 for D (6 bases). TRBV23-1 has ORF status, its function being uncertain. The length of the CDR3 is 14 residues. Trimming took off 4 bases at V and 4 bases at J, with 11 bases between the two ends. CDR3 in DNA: TGCGCCAGCAGTCCGCACGGACAGAATCAGCCCCAGCATTTT. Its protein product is CASSPHGQNQPQHF.

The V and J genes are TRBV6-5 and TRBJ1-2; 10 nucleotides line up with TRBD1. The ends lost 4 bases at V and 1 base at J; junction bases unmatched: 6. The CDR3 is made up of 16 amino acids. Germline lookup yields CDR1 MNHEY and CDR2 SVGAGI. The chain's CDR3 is CASSSRDRGDNYGYTF. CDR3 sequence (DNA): TGTGCCAGCAGTTCCAGGGACAGGGGAGATAACTATGGCTACACCTTC.

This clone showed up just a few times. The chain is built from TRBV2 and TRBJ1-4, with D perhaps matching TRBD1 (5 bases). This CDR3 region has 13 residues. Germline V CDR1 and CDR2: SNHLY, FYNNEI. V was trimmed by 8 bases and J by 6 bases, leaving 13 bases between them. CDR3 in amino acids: CASSWGEDEKLFF. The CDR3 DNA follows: TGTGCCAGCTCTTGGGGGGAGGATGAAAAACTGTTTTTT.

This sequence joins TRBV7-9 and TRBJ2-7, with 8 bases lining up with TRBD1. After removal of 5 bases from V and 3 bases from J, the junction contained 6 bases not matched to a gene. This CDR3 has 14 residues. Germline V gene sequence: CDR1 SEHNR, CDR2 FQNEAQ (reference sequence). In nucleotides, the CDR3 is TGTGCCAGCAGCCCACCCAGGGGGCACTACGAGCAGTACTTC. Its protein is CASSPPRGHYEQYF.

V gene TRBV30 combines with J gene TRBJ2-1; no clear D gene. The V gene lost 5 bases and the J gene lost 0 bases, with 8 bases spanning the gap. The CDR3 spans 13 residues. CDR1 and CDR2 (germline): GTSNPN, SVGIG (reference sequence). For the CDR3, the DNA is TGTGCCTGGGGCCGTATCTCCTACAATGAGCAGTTCTTC. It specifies CAWGRISYNEQFF. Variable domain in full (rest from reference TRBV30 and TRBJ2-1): SQTIHQWPATLVQPVGSPLSLECTVEGTSNPNLYWYRQAAGRGLQLLFYSVGIGQISSEVPQNLSASRPQDRQFILSSKKLLLSDSGFYLCAWGRISYNEQFFGPGTRLTVL.

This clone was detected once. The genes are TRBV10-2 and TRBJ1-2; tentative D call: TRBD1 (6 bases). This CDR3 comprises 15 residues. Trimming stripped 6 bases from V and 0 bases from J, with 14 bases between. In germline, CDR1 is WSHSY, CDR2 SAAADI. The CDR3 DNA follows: TGCGCCAGCAGCTACATCCGGACAGCTAACTATGGCTACACCTTC. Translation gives CASSYIRTANYGYTF.

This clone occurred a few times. The CDR3 region is CASSPGTSGKNEQFF. CDR3 DNA sequence: TGCGCCAGCAGTCCCGGGACTAGCGGGAAGAATGAGCAGTTCTTC. The chain is built from TRBV10-2 and TRBJ2-1, with 13 nucleotides matching TRBD2. This CDR3 comprises 15 residues. V was clipped by 5 bases and J by 7 bases; unmatched bases: 5. The germline V gene encodes CDR1 WSHSY and CDR2 SAAADI.

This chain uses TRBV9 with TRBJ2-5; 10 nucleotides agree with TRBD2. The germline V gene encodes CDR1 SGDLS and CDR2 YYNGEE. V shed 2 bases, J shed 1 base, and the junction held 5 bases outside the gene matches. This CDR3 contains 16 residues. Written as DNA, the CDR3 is TGTGCCAGCAGCGTTAGTGTAGCGGGGGGCCAAGAGACCCAGTACTTC. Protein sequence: CASSVSVAGGQETQYF.

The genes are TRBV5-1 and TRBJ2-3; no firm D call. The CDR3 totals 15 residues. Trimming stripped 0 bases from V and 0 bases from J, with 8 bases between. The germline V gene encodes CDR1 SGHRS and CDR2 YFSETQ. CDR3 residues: CASSLGLRSTDTQYF. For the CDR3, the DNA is TGCGCCAGCAGCTTGGGACTCCGAAGCACAGATACGCAGTATTTT. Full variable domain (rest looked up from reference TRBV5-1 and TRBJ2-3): KAGVTQTPRYLIKTRGQQVTLSCSPISGHRSVSWYQQTPGQGLQFLFEYFSETQRNKGNFPGRFSGRQFSNSRSEMNVSTLELGDSALYLCASSLGLRSTDTQYFGPGTRLTVL.

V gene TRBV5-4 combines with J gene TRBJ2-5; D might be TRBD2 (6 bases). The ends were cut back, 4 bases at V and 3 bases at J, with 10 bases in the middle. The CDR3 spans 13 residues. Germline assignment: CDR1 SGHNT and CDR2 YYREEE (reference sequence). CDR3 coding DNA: TGTGCCAGCAGCCCCCGCGGGGAAGAGACCCAGTACTTC. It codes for CASSPRGEETQYF.

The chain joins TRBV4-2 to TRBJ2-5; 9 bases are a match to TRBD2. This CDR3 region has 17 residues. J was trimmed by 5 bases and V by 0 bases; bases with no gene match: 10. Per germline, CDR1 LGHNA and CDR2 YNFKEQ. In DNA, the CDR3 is TGTGCCAGCAGCCAAGAGGGTGGGCGGGGGGGCCTGGAGACCCAGTACTTC. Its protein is CASSQEGGRGGLETQYF.

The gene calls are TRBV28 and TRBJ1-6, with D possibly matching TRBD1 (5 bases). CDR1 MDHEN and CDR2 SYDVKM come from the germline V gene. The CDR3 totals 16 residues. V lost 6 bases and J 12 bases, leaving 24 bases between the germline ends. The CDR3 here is CASSPGGGSYNQPLHF. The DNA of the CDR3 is TGTGCCAGCAGCCCCGGGGGAGGCTCCTATAACCAACCCCTCCACTTT.

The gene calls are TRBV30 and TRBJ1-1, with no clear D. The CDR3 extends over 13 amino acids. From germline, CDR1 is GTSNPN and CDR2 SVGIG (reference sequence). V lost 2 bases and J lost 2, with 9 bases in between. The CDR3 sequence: CAWSLEGNTEAFF. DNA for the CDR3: TGTGCCTGGAGTTTGGAGGGAAACACTGAAGCTTTCTTT.

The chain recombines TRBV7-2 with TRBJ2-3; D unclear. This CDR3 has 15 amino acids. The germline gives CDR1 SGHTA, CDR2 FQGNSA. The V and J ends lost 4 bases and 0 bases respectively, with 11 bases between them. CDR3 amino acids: CASSYSLTSTDTQYF. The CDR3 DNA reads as TGTGCCAGCAGCTACAGCTTAACTAGCACAGATACGCAGTATTTT.

CDR3 loop: CASSIGTSGGETQYF. In DNA, the CDR3 is TGTGCCAGCAGCATCGGGACTAGCGGGGGAGAGACCCAGTACTTC. The chain links TRBV5-4 to TRBJ2-5, with 14 bases lining up with TRBD2. Germline CDR1 and CDR2: SGHNT and YYREEE (reference sequence). This CDR3 comprises 15 residues. V lost 4 bases and J lost 4; bases outside the gene matches: 3.

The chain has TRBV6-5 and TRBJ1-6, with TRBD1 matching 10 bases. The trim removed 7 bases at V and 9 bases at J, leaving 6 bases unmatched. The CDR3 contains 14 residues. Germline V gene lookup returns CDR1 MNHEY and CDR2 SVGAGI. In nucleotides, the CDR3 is TGTGCCAGCAAACCCGACAGGGGGCTTTCACCCCTCCACTTT. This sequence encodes CASKPDRGLSPLHF.

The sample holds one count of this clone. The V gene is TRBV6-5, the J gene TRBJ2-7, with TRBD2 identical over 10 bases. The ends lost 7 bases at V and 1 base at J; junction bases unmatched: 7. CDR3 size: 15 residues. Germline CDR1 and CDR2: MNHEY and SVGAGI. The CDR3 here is CASIRLAGSSYEQYF. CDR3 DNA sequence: TGTGCCAGCATCAGACTAGCGGGCTCTTCCTACGAGCAGTACTTC.

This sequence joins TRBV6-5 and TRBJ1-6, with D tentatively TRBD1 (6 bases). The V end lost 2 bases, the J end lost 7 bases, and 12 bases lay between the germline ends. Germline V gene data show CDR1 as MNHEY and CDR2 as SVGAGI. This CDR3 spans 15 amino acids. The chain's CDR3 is CASSYTGTNNSPLHF. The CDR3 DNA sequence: TGTGCCAGCAGTTACACAGGGACCAACAATTCACCCCTCCACTTT.

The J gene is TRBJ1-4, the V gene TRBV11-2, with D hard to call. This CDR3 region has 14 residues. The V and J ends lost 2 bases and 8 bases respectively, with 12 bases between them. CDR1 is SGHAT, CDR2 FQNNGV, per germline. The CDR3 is CASSLKPGSEKLFF. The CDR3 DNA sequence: TGTGCCAGCAGCTTAAAACCGGGTTCCGAAAAACTGTTTTTT.

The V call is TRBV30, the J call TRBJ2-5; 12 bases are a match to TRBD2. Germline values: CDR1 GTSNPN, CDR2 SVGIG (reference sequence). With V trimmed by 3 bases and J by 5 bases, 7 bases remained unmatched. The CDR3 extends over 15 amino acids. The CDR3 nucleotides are TGTGCCTGGAGGAAACGGACTAGCGGGAAGGAGACCCAGTACTTC. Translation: CAWRKRTSGKETQYF. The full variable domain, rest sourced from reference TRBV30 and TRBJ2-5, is SQTIHQWPATLVQPVGSPLSLECTVEGTSNPNLYWYRQAAGRGLQLLFYSVGIGQISSEVPQNLSASRPQDRQFILSSKKLLLSDSGFYLCAWRKRTSGKETQYFGPGTRLLVL.